These 30 T cell receptor beta chains share one sample of origin, sequenced in a study of shared clonotypes between healthy human individuals (dated by TCRdb to about 2020). For the CD8 naive samples, CD45RO-negative cells were positively selected for CCR7, yielding a CD45RA+CCR7+ population from which TemRA cells were excluded. Receptor amplification or capture employed the immunoSEQ multiplex PCR assay. This immuneACCESS table, as held by TCRdb, lists in-frame sequences with V and J called but not all clones. Of the missing ones, under half trace to an unresolved V gene in checked studies; the others have no known cause. The sample table holds around 1.9 million clones, of which roughly 91% were seen once. The top ten clonotypes cover more than 1.5% of the sample. The sample consisted of naive CD8+ T cells from PBMCs. In light of the paper, this sample's cell subset or site label describes: CD45RA+CCR7+. These receptors were collected from a man aged 18-30 years in good health. Some clones in this sample may be carry-over from other donors' samples.

This clone was counted a single time. This chain joins TRBV19 and TRBJ1-1; D call uncertain. This CDR3 contains 15 residues. Germline V gene lookup returns CDR1 LNHDA and CDR2 SQIVND (reference sequence). The V and J ends lost 3 bases and 1 base respectively, with 12 bases between them. The CDR3 sequence: CASSINPLGNTEAFF. The CDR3 coding sequence is TGTGCCAGTAGTATCAACCCACTCGGGAACACTGAAGCTTTCTTT.

The V and J genes are TRBV7-9 and TRBJ1-4; D gene unclear. Trimming removed 0 bases at V and 8 bases at J, with 16 bases between. The CDR3 spans 16 residues. Germline V gene sequence: CDR1 SEHNR, CDR2 FQNEAQ (reference sequence). The CDR3 DNA reads TGTGCCAGCAGCTTAGCGGACGGGAGATTAAAAGAAAAACTGTTTTTT. This sequence encodes CASSLADGRLKEKLFF.

The V and J genes are TRBV25-1 and TRBJ2-6; D is undetermined. CDR3 length equals 17 residues. The germline V gene encodes CDR1 MGHDK and CDR2 SYGVNS. Deletions cut 6 bases from V and 0 bases from J, with 15 bases between. CDR3 DNA: TGTGCCAGCAGCTCCCTATCGAAGTTCTCTGGGGCCAACGTCCTGACTTTC. Amino acids: CASSSLSKFSGANVLTF.

This chain joins TRBV7-2 and TRBJ2-7; D remains unclear. CDR1 SGHTA and CDR2 FQGNSA come from the germline V gene. Trimming removed 7 bases at V and 2 bases at J, with 12 bases between. CDR3 length: 13 residues. Here the CDR3 DNA reads TGTGCCAGCACTACCACCGTGGCCTACGAGCAGTACTTC. Translation gives CASTTTVAYEQYF.

V and J are TRBV27 and TRBJ1-2, with 8 nucleotides matching TRBD1. Germline lookup yields CDR1 MNHEY and CDR2 SMNVEV (reference sequence). This CDR3 comprises 14 residues. V was clipped by 5 bases and J by 8 bases; unmatched bases: 10. CDR3 amino acids: CASSLQGAGKGYTF. CDR3 DNA sequence: TGTGCCAGCAGTCTGCAGGGGGCTGGAAAAGGCTACACCTTC.

This clone was detected once. V gene TRBV9 combines with J gene TRBJ2-7; D call uncertain. The CDR3 length is 17 residues. The germline CDR1 and CDR2 sequences are SGDLS and YYNGEE. With 3 bases removed from V and 5 bases from J, the gap between germline ends came to 24 bases. This CDR3 is CASSAKQWVSGWDEQYF. The CDR3 DNA sequence: TGTGCCAGCAGCGCAAAGCAGTGGGTCTCGGGCTGGGACGAGCAGTACTTC. Complete variable domain (other parts from reference TRBV9 and TRBJ2-7): DSGVTQTPKHLITATGQRVTLRCSPRSGDLSVYWYQQSLDQGLQFLIQYYNGEERAKGNILERFSAQQFPDLHSELNLSSLELGDSALYFCASSAKQWVSGWDEQYFGPGTRLTVT.

The rearrangement uses TRBV7-3 and TRBJ1-1; no clear D gene. CDR3 length equals 15 residues. V dropped 0 bases and J dropped 1 base, with 9 bases sitting between them. Germline CDR1 reads SGHTA; CDR2 reads FQGTGA. The CDR3 region is CASSLTGYTNTEAFF. In DNA, the CDR3 is TGTGCCAGCAGCTTAACTGGGTACACGAACACTGAAGCTTTCTTT.

The chain links TRBV28 to TRBJ2-5; 7 positions match TRBD2. The CDR3 extends over 15 amino acids. V lost 5 bases, J lost 5 bases, and 11 bases stayed unmatched. The germline V gene has CDR1 MDHEN and CDR2 SYDVKM. CDR3 residues: CASSVSPGGLETQYF. The CDR3 DNA reads as TGTGCCAGCAGTGTGAGCCCGGGGGGTTTGGAGACCCAGTACTTC. Complete variable domain (other parts from reference TRBV28 and TRBJ2-5): DVKVTQSSRYLVKRTGEKVFLECVQDMDHENMFWYRQDPGLGLRLIYFSYDVKMKEKGDIPEGYSVSREKKERFSLILESASTNQTSMYLCASSVSPGGLETQYFGPGTRLLVL.

The CDR3: CASSESRDLLHEQYF. The CDR3 nucleotides are TGTGCCAGCAGTGAATCGCGGGACCTGCTTCACGAGCAGTACTTC. The rearrangement links TRBV6-1 to TRBJ2-7, with D possibly being TRBD2 (6 bases). The germline V and J ends were trimmed by 2 bases and 5 bases, with 16 bases remaining between them. The CDR3 is 15 residues long. Germline lookup yields CDR1 MNHNS and CDR2 SASEGT.

Comment on this clone: The junction shows a germline mismatch at one end, possibly a read error. The chain has TRBV28 and TRBJ2-7; possibly TRBD1 or TRBD2 for D (7 bases each). Germline assignment: CDR1 MDHEN and CDR2 SYDVKM. CDR3 size: 16 residues. The CDR3 loop reads CASSLPWGGGSNEQYF. CDR3 DNA sequence: TGTGCCAGCAGTCTACCTTGGGGAGGGGGCTCCAACGAGCAGTACTTC.

The CDR3 DNA sequence: TGTGCCAGCAGTTTAGAAGGCCAGAACACTGAAGCTTTCTTT. This encodes CASSLEGQNTEAFF. V gene TRBV27 combines with J gene TRBJ1-1; D not resolved. V lost 2 bases and J lost 1, with 8 bases in between. CDR3 length: 14 amino acids. Germline values: CDR1 MNHEY, CDR2 SMNVEV (reference sequence).

The chain recombines TRBV29-1 with TRBJ2-1, with D perhaps matching TRBD2 (5 bases). Germline V gives CDR1 SQVTM, CDR2 ANQGSEA. The CDR3 extends over 14 amino acids. With 7 bases removed from V and 8 bases from J, the gap between germline ends came to 21 bases. The CDR3 region is CSAGGTRVLYEQFF. The CDR3 DNA reads as TGCAGCGCCGGAGGCACGCGGGTCCTCTATGAGCAGTTCTTC.

Of note for this clone: A much bigger clone sits one base away, suggesting this may be a read error. The same CDR3 can be traced to other DNA sequences in this sample. The chain links TRBV27 to TRBJ2-7; D is uncertain. Germline V gene data show CDR1 as MNHEY and CDR2 as SMNVEV (reference sequence). Trimming took 3 bases from V and 0 from J, leaving 6 bases between them. CDR3 length: 13 residues. The CDR3 nucleotides read TGTGCCAGCAGTTTCGGCGGCTCCTACGAGCAGTACTTC. Its protein is CASSFGGSYEQYF.

This clone appeared once. Other DNA sequences in this sample translate to the same CDR3. This chain links TRBV29-1 with TRBJ2-7, with D tentatively TRBD1 (5 bases). The CDR3 loop spans 11 amino acids. The germline V gene has CDR1 SQVTM and CDR2 ANQGSEA. The germline V and J ends were trimmed by 6 bases and 0 bases, with 6 bases remaining between them. The CDR3 region has the DNA TGCAGCGTAGGGGACTCCTACGAGCAGTACTTC. Its protein is CSVGDSYEQYF.

This sequence joins TRBV5-4 and TRBJ2-4; the match to TRBD1 covers 7 bases. From germline, CDR1 is SGHNT and CDR2 YYREEE (reference sequence). The CDR3 spans 15 residues. The ends lost 6 bases at V and 0 bases at J; junction bases unmatched: 6. In nucleotides, the CDR3 is TGTGCCAGCACCAACAGGGGCTTAGCCAAAAACATTCAGTACTTC. Its protein is CASTNRGLAKNIQYF.

The rearrangement joins TRBV4-1 to TRBJ2-1, with 7 nucleotides matching TRBD2. CDR1 is MGHRA, CDR2 YSYEKL, per germline. V dropped 4 bases and J dropped 2; count of bases not matched to a gene: 11. CDR3 length: 17 residues. The DNA for the CDR3 is TGCGCCAGCAGCCGGAACCTTCGAGGACTAGCCTACAATGAGCAGTTCTTC. It encodes CASSRNLRGLAYNEQFF.

The chain links TRBV5-1 to TRBJ2-5, with 8 nucleotides matching TRBD2. This CDR3 comprises 18 residues. The germline V gene encodes CDR1 SGHRS and CDR2 YFSETQ. V dropped 0 bases and J dropped 0; count of bases not matched to a gene: 10. CDR3 DNA: TGCGCCAGCAGCTTGGAGGCTAGCGGGCGCTCGTACCAAGAGACCCAGTACTTC. Amino acids: CASSLEASGRSYQETQYF.

The CDR3 spells CASSLGPGQGRTEAFF. DNA of the CDR3: TGTGCCAGCAGCTTAGGGCCGGGACAGGGTAGGACTGAAGCTTTCTTT. The V call is TRBV11-2, the J call TRBJ1-1; 9 bases map to TRBD1. This CDR3 region has 16 residues. J was trimmed by 5 bases and V by 1 base; bases with no gene match: 8. Germline V gene data show CDR1 as SGHAT and CDR2 as FQNNGV.

This clone was recorded once. The chain recombines TRBV5-8 with TRBJ2-7; D is unclear. The CDR3 extends over 18 amino acids. V was cut by 0 bases and J by 1 base, with 20 bases left in between. CDR1 SGHTS and CDR2 YDEGEE come from the germline V gene. CDR3 in amino acids: CASSLAVHASYPSYEQYF. The CDR3 DNA reads as TGTGCCAGCAGCTTGGCCGTCCATGCGTCGTACCCGTCCTACGAGCAGTACTTC. Variable domain in full (rest from reference TRBV5-8 and TRBJ2-7): EAGVTQSPTHLIKTRGQQATLRCSPISGHTSVYWYQQALGLGLQFLLWYDEGEERNRGNFPPRFSGRQFPNYSSELNVNALELEDSALYLCASSLAVHASYPSYEQYFGPGTRLTVT.

The chain carries TRBV27 and TRBJ2-7, with D tentatively TRBD1 (5 bases). The germline CDR1 and CDR2 sequences are MNHEY and SMNVEV (reference sequence). The CDR3 has 16 amino acids. V lost 0 bases and J lost 9, with 21 bases in between. CDR3 coding DNA: TGTGCCAGCAGTTTATCGGGGCAGCTGAGGCTAGGAGTGCAGTACTTC. Translating gives CASSLSGQLRLGVQYF.

The chain has TRBV27 and TRBJ1-2, with 8 bases that match TRBD1. V lost 4 bases, J lost 4 bases, and 8 bases stayed unmatched. Germline values: CDR1 MNHEY, CDR2 SMNVEV (reference sequence). The CDR3 spans 15 residues. The CDR3 coding sequence is TGTGCCAGCAGTTCGGACAGGGCCAGACTCTATGGCTACACCTTC. Translating gives CASSSDRARLYGYTF.

This clone was counted between two and nine times. The chain has TRBV28 and TRBJ1-1; D is uncertain. V lost 6 bases to trimming and J lost 4 bases, with 12 bases between them. CDR1 is MDHEN, CDR2 SYDVKM, per germline. This CDR3 has 13 residues. CDR3 in amino acids: CASRIKAGTEAFF. CDR3 nucleotide sequence: TGTGCCAGCAGGATAAAGGCGGGCACTGAAGCTTTCTTT.

The CDR3: CATSSRDRGYQPQHF. CDR3 coding DNA: TGTGCCACCAGCAGCCGGGACAGGGGTTATCAGCCCCAGCATTTT. This chain uses TRBV15 with TRBJ1-5; 10 bases are shared with TRBD1. CDR1 and CDR2 from the germline V gene are LNHNV and YYDKDF (reference sequence). The CDR3 is made up of 15 amino acids. The V and J ends lost 3 bases and 5 bases, in that order; junction bases with no gene match: 4.

The genes are TRBV7-9 and TRBJ1-2; 9 bases are shared with TRBD1. The CDR3 runs to 14 residues. V dropped 5 bases and J dropped 4; count of bases not matched to a gene: 5. Germline assignment: CDR1 SEHNR and CDR2 FQNEAQ (reference sequence). The CDR3 coding sequence is TGTGCCAGCAGCGCGGGACAGGGACTCTATGGCTACACCTTC. Protein sequence: CASSAGQGLYGYTF.

CDR3 sequence reads: CASSPQWGETQYF. Written as DNA, the CDR3 is TGTGCCAGCAGTCCTCAGTGGGGGGAGACCCAGTACTTC. This rearrangement joins TRBV28 to TRBJ2-5; D may be TRBD1 or TRBD2 (5 bases each). There are 13 residues in the CDR3. CDR1 is MDHEN and CDR2 is SYDVKM in the germline V gene. The germline V and J ends were trimmed by 5 bases and 5 bases, with 12 bases remaining between them.

This rearrangement joins TRBV27 to TRBJ2-1; the match to TRBD2 covers 10 bases. The ends lost 3 bases at V and 6 bases at J; junction bases unmatched: 5. The CDR3 totals 15 residues. CDR1 MNHEY and CDR2 SMNVEV come from the germline V gene (reference sequence). CDR3 amino acids: CASSFLSSGSNEQFF. CDR3 nucleotides: TGTGCCAGCAGTTTTTTGTCTAGCGGGAGCAATGAGCAGTTCTTC.

The chain links TRBV4-3 to TRBJ2-7, with D possibly TRBD2 on 5 matching bases. The CDR3 is 15 amino acids. With 0 bases removed from V and 2 bases from J, the gap between germline ends came to 11 bases. In germline, CDR1 is LGHNA, CDR2 YSLEER. CDR3 nucleotides: TGCGCCAGCAGCCAAGAGACGGAGGACCCCTACGAGCAGTACTTC. Amino acids: CASSQETEDPYEQYF.

The CDR3 loop reads CASSYSRTATYEQYF. The CDR3 nucleotides are TGTGCCAGCAGTTACTCTCGGACCGCAACCTACGAGCAGTACTTC. V is TRBV6-5 and J is TRBJ2-7; D gene uncertain. The CDR3 has 15 amino acids. CDR1 MNHEY and CDR2 SVGAGI come from the germline V gene. Trimming removed 0 bases at V and 2 bases at J, with 11 bases between.

The V and J genes are TRBV9 and TRBJ2-5; 13 nucleotides line up with TRBD2. The CDR3 is 15 amino acids. V was clipped by 4 bases and J by 5 bases; unmatched bases: 5. Germline V gene sequence: CDR1 SGDLS, CDR2 YYNGEE. The CDR3 DNA follows: TGTGCCAGCAGCCCGGGACTAGCGGGACAGGAGACCCAGTACTTC. Protein sequence: CASSPGLAGQETQYF.

This sequence joins TRBV20-1 and TRBJ2-1, with D possibly TRBD2 on 5 matching bases. This CDR3 spans 11 amino acids. V was cut by 0 bases and J by 12 bases, with 9 bases left in between. The germline gives CDR1 DFQATT, CDR2 SNEGSKA (reference sequence). This CDR3 reads CSAREGVAQFF. CDR3 DNA: TGCAGTGCTAGAGAGGGAGTAGCGCAGTTCTTC.